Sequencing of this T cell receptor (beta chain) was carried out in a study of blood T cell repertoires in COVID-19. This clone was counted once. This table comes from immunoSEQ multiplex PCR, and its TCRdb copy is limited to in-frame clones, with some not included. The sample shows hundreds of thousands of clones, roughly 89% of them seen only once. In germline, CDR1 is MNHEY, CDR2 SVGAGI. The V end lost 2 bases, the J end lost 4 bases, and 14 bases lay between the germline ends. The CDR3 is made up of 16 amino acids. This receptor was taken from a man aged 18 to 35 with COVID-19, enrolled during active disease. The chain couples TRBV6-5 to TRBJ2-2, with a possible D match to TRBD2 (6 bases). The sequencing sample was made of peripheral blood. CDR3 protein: CASSYGFRGSTGELFF. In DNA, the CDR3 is TGTGCCAGCAGTTACGGGTTTCGGGGGTCCACCGGGGAGCTGTTTTTT.